This T cell receptor beta chain was profiled in a study of CD8 T cells in Susac syndrome. Study-wide findings and caveats: The study's TCR sequencing and HLA analysis drew on a certain number of individuals. That number was acknowledged as relatively small.

When the RNA was reverse transcribed, random hexamers were used with an input of roughly 0.5 to 1 ug. With immunoSEQ multiplex PCR, TCR beta CDR3 was amplified across 54 Vbeta and 13 Jbeta. TCRdb reanalysed the immunoSEQ multiplex PCR reads using MiXCR and keeps one entry per CDR3 protein. The repertoire holds about 150,000 distinct CDR3 sequences, with just under 95% as singletons. Between the trimmed V and J ends, which lost 2 bases and 2 bases, there was a span of 7 bases. The CDR3 totals 13 residues. From germline, CDR1 is SEHNR and CDR2 FQNEAQ (reference sequence). The multiple sclerosis controls comprised treatment-naive patients whose relapsing-remitting disease was stable or active. On this clonotype: The antigen remains undetermined.

The sample consisted of CD8+ T cells from PBMCs. The V and J genes are TRBV7-9 and TRBJ2-7; no firm D call. The source is a human donor with multiple sclerosis. The CDR3 sequence: CASSLRPTYEQYF. CDR3 nucleotide sequence: TGTGCCAGCAGCTTAAGGCCCACCTACGAGCAGTACTTC.